The clone carrying this T cell receptor (beta chain) was seen ten or more times. What it binds is unknown. This sample stems from a study of response to subunit inactivated influenza vaccine. Study findings and constraints: There was a suggestion from the authors that each seasonal influenza vaccination recruits few new T cells.

In germline, CDR1 is MNHNS, CDR2 SASEGT. The CDR3 contains 15 residues. Trimming took 7 bases from V and 4 from J; bases not matched to a gene: 10. Each CDR3 protein is one row after TCRdb ran MiXCR on the RT-PCR reads. This sample has about 160,000 distinct CDR3 sequences; about 11% occur once, and the top ten carry approximately 13%. This material consisted of non-naive T cells sorted from PBMCs, taken 35 to 45 days after vaccination. The chain combines TRBV6-1 with TRBJ1-5; 7 bases agree with TRBD1. The clonotype was recovered from a man aged 45-65 years who received an inactivated influenza vaccine. In nucleotides, the CDR3 is TGTGCCAGCACCGAAGGGCAGGGGGTTAATCAGCCCCAGCATTTT. This gives the protein CASTEGQGVNQPQHF.